Below, 8 T cell receptor beta chains from the same sample are listed, as sequenced in a study of early T cells in non-severe SARS-CoV-2 infection. TCRdb passed the 5' RACE reads through MiXCR, listing each CDR3 protein once. The sample records tens of thousands of distinct CDR3 sequences, around 11% being singletons. The sequences come from whole blood, collected at baseline. The receptor set was obtained from an adult who was a healthcare worker with PCR-confirmed SARS-CoV-2 infection or an uninfected control (not recorded which).

The chain joins TRBV12-3 or TRBV12-4 to TRBJ1-2; 7 positions agree with TRBD1. Trimming at V came to 4 bases and at J to 1 base, leaving 3 bases not matched to a gene. CDR3 length: 14 amino acids. This chain's CDR3 is CASSSAGGNYGYTF. DNA of the CDR3: TGTGCCAGCAGTTCCGCAGGGGGTAACTATGGCTACACCTTC.

This clonotype was detected ten times or more. The chain carries TRBV7-8 and TRBJ2-5, with D maybe TRBD1 (6 bases). The length of the CDR3 is 17 residues. Trimming took off 5 bases at V and 0 bases at J, with 19 bases between the two ends. Germline CDR1 is SGHVS and CDR2 is FQNEAQ. CDR3 in DNA: TGTGCCAGCAGCAACCCCCGGGACACGATGTACCAAGAGACCCAGTACTTC. Its translation: CASSNPRDTMYQETQYF.

Many counts were recorded for this clonotype. The CDR3 protein is CSAVGVRLSSTDTQYF. The CDR3 DNA reads as TGCAGTGCAGTCGGAGTGAGACTCTCATCCACAGATACGCAGTATTTT. The V and J genes are TRBV20-1 and TRBJ2-3; D is uncertain. The CDR3 spans 16 residues. Germline CDR1 is DFQATT and CDR2 is SNEGSKA (reference sequence). Trimming stripped 6 bases from V and 2 bases from J, with 21 bases between.

As to this clonotype: A much larger clone lies a single base off, so this may be a read error. The CDR3 end shows no conserved phenylalanine or tryptophan, and so a read error is likely. The V and J genes are TRBV5-6 and TRBJ2-3; D not certain. The CDR3 runs to 15 residues. The V gene's germline CDR1 is SGHDT and CDR2 YYEEEE. V lost 2 bases to trimming and J lost 6 bases, with 16 bases between them. The DNA for the CDR3 is TGTGCCAGCAGCTTTCCAGCGCCTAAGGCGGATACGCAGTATTCT. It encodes CASSFPAPKADTQYS.

J is TRBJ1-1 and V is TRBV28; no reliable D call. V dropped 7 bases and J dropped 3 bases, with 9 bases sitting between them. Germline V gives CDR1 MDHEN, CDR2 SYDVKM. The CDR3 is 12 residues long. The CDR3 DNA reads as TGTGCCAGCAAACGGGAGGACACTGAAGCTTTCTTT. It codes for CASKREDTEAFF.

The sample holds many counts of this clonotype. This chain joins TRBV5-6 and TRBJ1-6, with a possible D match to TRBD1 (5 bases). With 3 bases removed from V and 7 bases from J, the gap between germline ends came to 11 bases. This CDR3 comprises 14 residues. The germline gives CDR1 SGHDT, CDR2 YYEEEE. The DNA for the CDR3 is TGTGCCAGCAGCTACCGGGGCTCCAATTCACCCCTCCACTTT. Translating gives CASSYRGSNSPLHF. Full variable domain (rest looked up from reference TRBV5-6 and TRBJ1-6): DAGVTQSPTHLIKTRGQQVTLRCSPKSGHDTVSWYQQALGQGPQFIFQYYEEEERQRGNFPDRFSGHQFPNYSSELNVNALLLGDSALYLCASSYRGSNSPLHFGNGTRLTVT.

This clonotype was counted between two and nine times. The chain combines TRBV6-2 or TRBV6-3 with TRBJ2-2, with 11 bases identical to TRBD1. Looked up from germline, CDR1 is MNHEY and CDR2 is SVGEGT. This CDR3 contains 16 residues. Losses at the gene ends were 5 bases for V and 3 bases for J; bases not matched to a gene: 5. The DNA of the CDR3 is TGTGCCAGCAGTGCCGGGACAGGGGGTCACACCGGGGAGCTGTTTTTT. Residues: CASSAGTGGHTGELFF.

This sequence joins TRBV5-1 and TRBJ1-4; D unclear. The germline CDR1 and CDR2 sequences are SGHRS and YFSETQ. This CDR3 region has 13 residues. The ends were cut back, 5 bases at V and 8 bases at J, with 13 bases in the middle. The CDR3 nucleotides read TGCGCCAGCAGTCTCCAGTCTTACGAAAAACTGTTTTTT. Residues: CASSLQSYEKLFF.